This T cell receptor (beta chain) was recovered during a study of cytomegalovirus exposure and HLA in healthy donors. Whole-study results and caveats: Roughly 170 TCR beta chains were listed as cytomegalovirus-associated.

Amplification used 60 Vbeta primers and 13 Jbeta primers. Repertoires were generated with immunoSEQ multiplex PCR, while TCRdb's copy carries only in-frame clones and drops some. The table lists 90,000 to 140,000 clones, over 70% of them singletons. With respect to this clone: The antigen remains undetermined.

The V gene lost 1 base and the J gene lost 8 bases, with 12 bases spanning the gap. Germline CDR1 SSHAT, CDR2 FNYEAQ (reference sequence). The CDR3 is made up of 14 amino acids. This TCR derives from a man aged 35-49 years in good health and CMV-seronegative. This chain connects TRBV7-7 to TRBJ2-1; maybe TRBD1 (5 bases). The sample comprised PBMCs. For the CDR3, the DNA is TGTGCCAGCAGCTTAGAGGGGATTAGGGATGAGCAGTTCTTC. It is translated as CASSLEGIRDEQFF.